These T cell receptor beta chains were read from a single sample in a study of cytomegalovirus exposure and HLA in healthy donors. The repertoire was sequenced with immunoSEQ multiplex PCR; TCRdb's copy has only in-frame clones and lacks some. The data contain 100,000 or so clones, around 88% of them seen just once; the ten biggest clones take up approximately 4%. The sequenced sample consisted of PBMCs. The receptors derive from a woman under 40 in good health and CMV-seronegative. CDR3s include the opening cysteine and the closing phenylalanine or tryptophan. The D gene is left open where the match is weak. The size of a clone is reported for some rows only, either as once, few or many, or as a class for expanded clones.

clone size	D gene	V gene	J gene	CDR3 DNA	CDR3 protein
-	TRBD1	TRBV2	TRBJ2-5	TGTGCCACCAGTCGGGACAGGCAAGAGACCCAGTACTTC	CATSRDRQETQYF
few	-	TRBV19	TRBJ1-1	TGTGCCAGTAGTATTGGCGGGTATGGAACTGAAGCTTTCTTT	CASSIGGYGTEAFF
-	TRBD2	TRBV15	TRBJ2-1	TGTGCCACCAGCAGAGCGTACAGCGGGGGGTACAATGAGCAGTTCTTC	CATSRAYSGGYNEQFF
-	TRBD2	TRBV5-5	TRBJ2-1	TGTGCCAGCAGCGCCTTCACTAGCGGGGGGGCCTCCAATGAGCAGTTCTTC	CASSAFTSGGASNEQFF
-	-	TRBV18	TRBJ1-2	TGTGCCAGCTCACCAGGGGAGGGCTATGGCTACACCTTC	CASSPGEGYGYTF
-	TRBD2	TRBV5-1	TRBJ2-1	TGCGCCAGCAGCCCTTCGGGGGGACTAGCGGCCTACAATGAGCAGTTCTTC	CASSPSGGLAAYNEQFF
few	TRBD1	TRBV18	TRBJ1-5	TGTGCCAGCTCACTGACCGGGACAGGGGTAAATCAGCCCCAGCATTTT	CASSLTGTGVNQPQHF
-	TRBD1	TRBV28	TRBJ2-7	TGTGCCAGCAGGTCCCCGGGACAGGTCTCCTACGAGCAGTACTTC	CASRSPGQVSYEQYF
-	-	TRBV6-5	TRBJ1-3	TGTGCCAGCACCAGAGGGGGGGCGCGAGGAAACACCATATATTTT	CASTRGGARGNTIYF
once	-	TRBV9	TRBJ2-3	TGTGCCAGCAGCGTAGGGGCTAGCTCGACAGATACGCAGTATTTT	CASSVGASSTDTQYF
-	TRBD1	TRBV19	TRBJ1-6	TGTGCCAGTAGTACGGACAGGGGGCTACCTACTACACCCCTCCACTTT	CASSTDRGLPTTPLHF
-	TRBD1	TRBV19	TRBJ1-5	TGTGCCAGTAGCGACAGGGGAGTGCAGCCCCAGCATTTT	CASSDRGVQPQHF
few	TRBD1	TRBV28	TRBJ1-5	TGTGCCAGCAGAAACAGACAGGGCCCTAGCAATCAGCCCCAGCATTTT	CASRNRQGPSNQPQHF
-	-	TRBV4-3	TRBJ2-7	TGCGCCAGCAGCCAAGAGATCTACGCTGAGCAGTACTTC	CASSQEIYAEQYF
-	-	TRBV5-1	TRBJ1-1	TGCGCCAGCAGCTTGGCCGGGGGGGAAGCTTTCTTT	CASSLAGGEAFF
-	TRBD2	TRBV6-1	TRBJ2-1	TGTGCCAGCAGTGACAGGTTAACGGGACTACTCTACAATGAGCAGTTCTTC	CASSDRLTGLLYNEQFF